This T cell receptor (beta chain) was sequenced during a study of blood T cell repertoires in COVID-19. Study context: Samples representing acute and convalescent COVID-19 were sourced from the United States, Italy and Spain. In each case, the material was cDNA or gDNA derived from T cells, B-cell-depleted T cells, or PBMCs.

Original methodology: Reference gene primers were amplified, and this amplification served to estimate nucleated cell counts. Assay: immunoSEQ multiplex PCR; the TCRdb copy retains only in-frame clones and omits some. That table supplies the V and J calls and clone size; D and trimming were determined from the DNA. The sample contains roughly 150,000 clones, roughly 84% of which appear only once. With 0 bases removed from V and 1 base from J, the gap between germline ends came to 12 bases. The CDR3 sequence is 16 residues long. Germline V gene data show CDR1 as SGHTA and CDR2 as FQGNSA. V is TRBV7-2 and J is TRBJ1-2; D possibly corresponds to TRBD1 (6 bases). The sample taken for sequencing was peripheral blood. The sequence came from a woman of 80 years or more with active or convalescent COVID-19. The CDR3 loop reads CASSLALTGYNYGYTF. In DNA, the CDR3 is TGTGCCAGCAGCTTAGCCCTGACAGGTTATAACTATGGCTACACCTTC.